Listed below are T cell receptor beta chains from one sample, sequenced in a study of blood T cell repertoires in COVID-19. Here immunoSEQ multiplex PCR was the method, and the copy in TCRdb shows in-frame clones only, minus some. The sample contains about 57,000 clones, roughly 80% of which appear only once. What was sequenced was peripheral blood. The source is an older woman with acute or convalescent COVID-19. The CDR3 runs from the conserved cysteine through the conserved F or W. The D gene is left open where the match is weak. Where a row states a size, it is once, few, many or the class of an expanded clone; other rows omit it.

V	J	size	D	CDR3	DNA
TRBV10-1	TRBJ2-2	NA	NA	CASSGEAGELFF	TGCGCCAGCAGTGGCGAGGCCGGGGAGCTGTTTTTT
TRBV12-3/TRBV12-4	TRBJ2-5	once	TRBD1	CASSSTGEETQYF	TGTGCCAGCAGTTCGACAGGGGAAGAGACCCAGTACTTC
TRBV6-5	TRBJ2-1	NA	NA	CASSNDSYNEQFF	TGTGCCAGCAGTAACGACAGTTACAATGAGCAGTTCTTC
TRBV18	TRBJ2-5	once	NA	CASSPGGETQYF	TGTGCCAGCTCACCGGGGGGAGAGACCCAGTACTTC
TRBV3-1/TRBV3-2	TRBJ2-5	NA	NA	CASTHPTSETQYF	TGTGCCAGCACCCACCCCACATCGGAGACCCAGTACTTC
TRBV6-5	TRBJ1-1	NA	TRBD1	CASDRAWSAFF	TGTGCCAGCGACAGGGCCTGGAGTGCTTTCTTT
TRBV6-5	TRBJ1-4	NA	TRBD1	CAGGQGASNEKLFF	TGTGCCGGCGGCCAGGGGGCAAGTAATGAAAAACTGTTTTTT
TRBV6-5	TRBJ1-2	NA	NA	CASSYSGARGSYGYTF	TGTGCCAGCAGTTACTCGGGGGCTAGGGGATCCTATGGCTACACCTTC
TRBV10-1	TRBJ1-5	NA	TRBD1	CASSETGGGQPQHF	TGCGCCAGCAGTGAGACAGGGGGCGGTCAGCCCCAGCATTTT
TRBV10-3	TRBJ2-3	NA	NA	CAISGRGTDTQYF	TGTGCCATCAGTGGTCGTGGCACAGATACGCAGTATTTT
TRBV4-1	TRBJ1-4	NA	NA	CASSLMTGSYEKLFF	TGCGCCAGCAGCCTGATGACAGGATCTTATGAAAAACTGTTTTTT
TRBV20-1	TRBJ2-3	NA	TRBD2	CSASRSSGAITDTQYF	TGCAGTGCTAGTCGGTCTAGCGGGGCGATCACAGATACGCAGTATTTT
TRBV28	TRBJ1-1	NA	NA	CASSPDWGTEAFF	TGTGCCAGCAGTCCGGACTGGGGAACTGAAGCTTTCTTT
TRBV4-2	TRBJ2-1	once	NA	CASGKHLEAYNEQFF	TGTGCCAGCGGCAAGCATCTCGAGGCCTACAATGAGCAGTTCTTC
TRBV6-9	TRBJ1-1	few	TRBD1	CASSYVDRGRRAEAFF	TGTGCCAGCAGTTATGTGGACAGGGGGCGCCGGGCTGAAGCTTTCTTT
TRBV5-1	TRBJ1-2	NA	NA	CASSPETGLDGYTF	TGCGCCAGCAGCCCCGAAACAGGATTGGATGGCTACACCTTC
TRBV23-1	TRBJ2-7	NA	NA	CASSPGQITYEQYF	TGCGCCAGCAGTCCCGGACAGATTACCTACGAGCAGTACTTC
TRBV2	TRBJ1-2	NA	TRBD1	CASSHPGQGAYGYTF	TGTGCCAGCAGCCACCCGGGACAGGGGGCCTATGGCTACACCTTC
TRBV5-3	TRBJ2-1	NA	TRBD2	CARSDPGTSGFGEQFF	TGTGCCAGAAGCGACCCCGGGACTAGCGGGTTTGGGGAGCAGTTCTTC
TRBV10-1	TRBJ1-5	NA	TRBD1	CASSDPRGCLEVNNQPQHF	TGCGCCAGCAGTGATCCCAGGGGGTGCCTCGAGGTTAACAATCAGCCCCAGCATTTT